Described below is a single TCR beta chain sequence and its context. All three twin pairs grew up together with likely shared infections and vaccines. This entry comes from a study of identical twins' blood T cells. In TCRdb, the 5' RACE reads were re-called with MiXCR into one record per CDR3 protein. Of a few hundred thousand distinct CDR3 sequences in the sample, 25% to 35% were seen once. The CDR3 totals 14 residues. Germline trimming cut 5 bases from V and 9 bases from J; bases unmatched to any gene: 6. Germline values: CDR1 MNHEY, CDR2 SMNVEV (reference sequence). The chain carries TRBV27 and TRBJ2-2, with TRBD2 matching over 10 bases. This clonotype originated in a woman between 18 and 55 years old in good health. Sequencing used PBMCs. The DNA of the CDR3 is TGTGCCAGCAGTCCTAGCGGGAGAGTCTGGGAGCTGTTTTTT. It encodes CASSPSGRVWELFF.